The 21 T cell receptor beta chains below all came from one sample that was sequenced in a study of somatic mutations in cytotoxic T cells in rheumatoid arthritis. Measured with immunoSEQ multiplex PCR; TCRdb has only the in-frame clones, and not every one. The table includes about 10,000 clones, approximately 80% detected once. Sequenced sample: CD8+ T cells sorted from blood. These receptors all come from an adult with rheumatoid arthritis.

This clone has only a few counts. CDR3 loop: CATDTNTEAFF. The CDR3 nucleotides are TGTGCCACGGACACTAACACTGAAGCTTTCTTT. The chain joins TRBV19 to TRBJ1-1; D is perhaps TRBD1 (5 bases). The ends were cut back, 10 bases at V and 2 bases at J, with 8 bases in the middle. Germline CDR1 and CDR2: LNHDA and SQIVND (reference sequence). The CDR3 spans 11 residues. Full variable domain (rest looked up from reference TRBV19 and TRBJ1-1): DGGITQSPKYLFRKEGQNVTLSCEQNLNHDAMYWYRQDPGQGLRLIYYSQIVNDFQKGDIAEGYSVSREKKESFPLTVTSAQKNPTAFYLCATDTNTEAFFGQGTRLTVV.

The V gene is TRBV5-5, the J gene TRBJ1-1; possibly TRBD1 for D (5 bases). This CDR3 is built from 14 residues. Trimming left V 0 bases short and J 5 bases short, with 11 bases between. CDR1 and CDR2 from the germline V gene are SGHKS and YYEKEE (reference sequence). The CDR3 DNA reads TGTGCCAGCAGCTTGGTAGGCAGGGCTACTGAAGCTTTCTTT. It yields the protein CASSLVGRATEAFF.

With respect to this clone: At one of its ends the junction is not consistent with the germline gene, which may arise from a read error. V is TRBV7-8 and J is TRBJ1-2; D perhaps matches TRBD1 (5 bases). The CDR3 is 15 residues long. Germline CDR1 is SGHVS and CDR2 is FQNEAQ. CDR3 nucleotides: TGTGCTAGCAGCTTATTATCTGGGACTAAGGATGGCTACACCTTC. It translates to CASSLLSGTKDGYTF. Supplemented by reference TRBV7-8 and TRBJ1-2, the full variable domain reads GAGVSQSPRYKVAKRGQDVALRCDPISGHVSLFWYQQALGQGPEFLTYFQNEAQLDKSGLPSDRFFAERPEGSVSTLKIQRTQQEDSAVYLCASSLLSGTKDGYTFGSGTRLTVV.

The V call is TRBV4-1, the J call TRBJ2-7; D gene uncertain. The germline V and J ends were trimmed by 1 base and 3 bases, with 7 bases remaining between them. The CDR3 is 13 amino acids. CDR1 and CDR2 (germline): MGHRA, YSYEKL. The CDR3 DNA sequence: TGCGCCAGCAGCCAAGGAATGAGCTACGAGCAGTACTTC. Translating gives CASSQGMSYEQYF.

The chain has TRBV5-1 and TRBJ2-7; D not resolved. The CDR3 loop spans 14 amino acids. The germline V gene has CDR1 SGHRS and CDR2 YFSETQ. V dropped 4 bases and J dropped 1 base, with 12 bases sitting between them. CDR3 protein: CASSDDQRSYEQYF. DNA for the CDR3: TGCGCCAGCAGCGATGACCAGAGGTCCTACGAGCAGTACTTC.

The V and J genes are TRBV7-9 and TRBJ1-6; 8 nucleotides line up with TRBD1. Per the germline V gene, CDR1 is SEHNR and CDR2 is FQNEAQ (reference sequence). This CDR3 is 15 amino acids long. The V segment lost 5 bases and the J segment 7 bases; nucleotides outside the gene matches: 7. Written as DNA, the CDR3 is TGTGCCAGCAGCCTAAGTAGACAGGGGAATTCACCCCTCCACTTT. Protein product: CASSLSRQGNSPLHF.

This clone was observed a handful of times. The chain has TRBV5-1 and TRBJ1-2; perhaps TRBD1 as D (5 bases). The germline V gene encodes CDR1 SGHRS and CDR2 YFSETQ. Trimming removed 0 bases from V and 0 bases from J, with 15 bases in between. The CDR3 totals 17 residues. CDR3: CASSLVTAGSSNYGYTF. Here the CDR3 DNA reads TGCGCCAGCAGCTTGGTGACAGCAGGAAGCTCTAACTATGGCTACACCTTC.

The rearrangement uses TRBV10-2 and TRBJ2-5, with 8 bases lining up with TRBD1. The tail of the sequence fits TRBJ2-7 better, so the J call may be wrong. The germline gives CDR1 WSHSY, CDR2 SAAADI. The length of the CDR3 is 12 residues. The CDR3 DNA sequence: TGCGCCAGCGGACAGGGAATCGCCGAGCAGTACTTC. Translating it yields CASGQGIAEQYF.

This chain links TRBV9 with TRBJ2-5; 9 bases match TRBD2. Trimming cost V 1 base and J 5 bases; bases outside gene matches: 9. Germline CDR1 and CDR2: SGDLS and YYNGEE. This CDR3 has 16 amino acids. This CDR3 is CASSVSGGGAEETQYF. The CDR3 DNA sequence: TGTGCCAGCAGCGTATCGGGCGGGGGGGCCGAGGAGACCCAGTACTTC.

The chain has TRBV30 and TRBJ2-2; D is possibly TRBD2 (6 bases). The CDR3 length is 14 residues. Germline V gene sequence: CDR1 GTSNPN, CDR2 SVGIG (reference sequence). V lost 1 base to trimming and J lost 5 bases, with 11 bases between them. This chain's CDR3 is CAWSGTEGTGELFF. CDR3 DNA: TGTGCCTGGAGTGGGACGGAGGGGACCGGGGAGCTGTTTTTT. The full variable domain, in which reference TRBV30 and TRBJ2-2 provide the parts outside the CDR3, is SQTIHQWPATLVQPVGSPLSLECTVEGTSNPNLYWYRQAAGRGLQLLFYSVGIGQISSEVPQNLSASRPQDRQFILSSKKLLLSDSGFYLCAWSGTEGTGELFFGEGSRLTVL.

CDR3 sequence: CASSYGAGYYGYTF. CDR3 coding DNA: TGTGCCAGCAGTTACGGGGCAGGGTACTATGGCTACACCTTC. This chain connects TRBV6-5 to TRBJ1-2; weak D call: TRBD1 (5 bases). Trimming took 2 bases from V and 3 from J, leaving 10 bases between them. Germline-derived CDR1 and CDR2 are MNHEY and SVGAGI. This CDR3 comprises 14 residues.

This clone was seen once. The chain uses TRBV2 and TRBJ1-1; D uncertain. CDR3 length: 15 amino acids. CDR1 and CDR2 (germline): SNHLY, FYNNEI. Trimming left V 0 bases short and J 0 bases short, with 8 bases between. This CDR3 is CASSEALGMNTEAFF. In DNA, the CDR3 is TGTGCCAGCAGTGAAGCGCTGGGTATGAACACTGAAGCTTTCTTT.

The chain recombines TRBV14 with TRBJ1-6, with no clear D. The CDR3 runs to 15 residues. Germline V gene data show CDR1 as SGHDN and CDR2 as FVKESK. V lost 4 bases, J lost 10 bases, and 17 bases lay in between. CDR3 DNA: TGTGCCAGCAGCCTGCGATCCTGGGGTGAGTCACCCCTCCACTTT. This encodes CASSLRSWGESPLHF.

The chain employs TRBV6-5 and TRBJ2-1, with 8 bases lining up with TRBD2. The CDR3 contains 13 residues. Germline loops: CDR1 MNHEY, CDR2 SVGAGI. V shed 7 bases, J shed 1 base, and the junction held 0 bases outside the gene matches. CDR3 bases: TGTGCCAGCACGGGAGGGTCCTACAATGAGCAGTTCTTC. The encoded protein is CASTGGSYNEQFF.

The chain carries TRBV2 and TRBJ2-3, with 8 bases that match TRBD2. J lost 1 base, V lost 3 bases, and 6 bases had no gene match. CDR3 length: 16 amino acids. Germline V lookup: CDR1 SNHLY, CDR2 FYNNEI. CDR3 loop: CASSDISGSGTDTQYF. CDR3 bases: TGTGCCAGCAGTGACATCAGCGGGAGTGGCACAGATACGCAGTATTTT.

In nucleotides, the CDR3 is TGCGCCAGCAGCGCGGACTTTTCCTACGAGCAGTACTTC. Residues: CASSADFSYEQYF. The chain is built from TRBV10-2 and TRBJ2-7; possibly TRBD2 for D (5 bases). Germline lookup yields CDR1 WSHSY and CDR2 SAAADI. V was cut by 6 bases and J by 1 base, with 10 bases left in between. This CDR3 is 13 amino acids long.

The V call is TRBV9, the J call TRBJ1-1; D unclear. This CDR3 region has 13 residues. Between the trimmed V and J ends, which lost 1 base and 3 bases, there was a span of 7 bases. The V gene's germline CDR1 is SGDLS and CDR2 YYNGEE. CDR3 nucleotide sequence: TGTGCCAGCAGCGTAAACGACTACACTGAAGCTTTCTTT. Its protein product is CASSVNDYTEAFF.

The chain is built from TRBV27 and TRBJ1-2; 8 nucleotides match TRBD1. V shed 3 bases and J 8 bases; nucleotides not matched to a gene: 8. The CDR3 sequence is 14 residues long. Germline-derived CDR1 and CDR2 are MNHEY and SMNVEV (reference sequence). The CDR3 DNA follows: TGTGCCAGCAGTTTGGACAGGGACTTCTTCGGCTACACCTTC. Protein sequence: CASSLDRDFFGYTF.

By share, this clone ranks as large. The chain is built from TRBV29-1 and TRBJ2-7; 11 bases align to TRBD1. The junction had 9 bases not matched to a gene; V was cut back by 5 bases and J by 6 bases. CDR3 length: 14 amino acids. Germline V CDR1 and CDR2: SQVTM, ANQGSEA. The CDR3 DNA sequence: TGCAGCGTTCACTTACGAGGGACAGGGGGCGAGCAGTACTTC. Translated, it gives CSVHLRGTGGEQYF.

The chain employs TRBV7-9 and TRBJ1-2, with D unclear. Germline CDR1 and CDR2: SEHNR and FQNEAQ (reference sequence). V was shortened by 3 bases and J by 1 base, with 6 bases between the two germline ends. This CDR3 spans 13 amino acids. This CDR3 reads CASSFGLNYGYTF. Here the CDR3 DNA reads TGTGCCAGCAGCTTCGGCCTTAACTATGGCTACACCTTC.

CDR3 sequence reads: CASSLRRTVSTQYF. The CDR3 region has the DNA TGTGCCAGCAGCTTAAGGAGGACAGTGTCGACCCAGTACTTC. This rearrangement joins TRBV13 to TRBJ2-5, with a tentative D call TRBD1 (6 bases). The germline CDR1 and CDR2 sequences are PRHDT and FYEKMQ (reference sequence). The V and J ends lost 2 bases and 7 bases respectively, with 14 bases between them. The CDR3 extends over 14 amino acids.